This TCR beta chain was recovered during a study of blood T cell repertoires in COVID-19. This clone showed up just a few times. As processed by the authors: Cell counts per sample came from amplifying reference gene primers. The assay was immunoSEQ multiplex PCR, and TCRdb's table has in-frame clones only and misses some. V and J calls plus clone size are reproduced from that table; the DNA served to infer D and trimming. The table lists fewer than 250,000 clones, around 82% of them singletons. The sequence was obtained from a woman aged 40 to 50 with active or convalescent COVID-19. Sequenced sample: peripheral blood.

The CDR3 nucleotides read TGTGCCAGCAGTCCAAGCGGGGGGGCACATAACGGGGAGCTGTTTTTT. Residues: CASSPSGGAHNGELFF. The rearrangement links TRBV28 to TRBJ2-2; 10 bases are shared with TRBD2. Losses at the gene ends were 5 bases for V and 7 bases for J; bases not matched to a gene: 10. This CDR3 region has 16 residues. The germline V gene has CDR1 MDHEN and CDR2 SYDVKM.